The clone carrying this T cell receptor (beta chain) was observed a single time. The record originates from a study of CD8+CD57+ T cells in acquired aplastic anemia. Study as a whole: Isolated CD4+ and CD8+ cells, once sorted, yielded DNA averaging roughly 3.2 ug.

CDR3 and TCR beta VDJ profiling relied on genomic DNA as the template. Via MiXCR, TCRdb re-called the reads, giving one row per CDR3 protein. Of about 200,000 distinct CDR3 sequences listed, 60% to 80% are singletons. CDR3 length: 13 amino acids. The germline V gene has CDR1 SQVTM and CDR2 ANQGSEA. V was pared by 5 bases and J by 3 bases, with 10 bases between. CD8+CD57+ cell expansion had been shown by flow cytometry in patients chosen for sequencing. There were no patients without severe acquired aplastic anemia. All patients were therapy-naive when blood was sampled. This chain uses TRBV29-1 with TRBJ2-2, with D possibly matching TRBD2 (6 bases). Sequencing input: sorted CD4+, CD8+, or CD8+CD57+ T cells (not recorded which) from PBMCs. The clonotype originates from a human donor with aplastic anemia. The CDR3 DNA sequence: TGCAGCGTTTCTAGCGCCTACACCGGGGAGCTGTTTTTT. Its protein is CSVSSAYTGELFF.